The 9 T cell receptor beta chains reported below all come from one sample, sequenced in a study of T cell responses to AZD1222 COVID-19 vaccine (dated by TCRdb to the early 2020s). Library construction relied on the immunoSEQ multiplex PCR assay. TCRdb re-hosts the immuneACCESS table, in-frame sequences only. Its copies lack some clones; in the studies checked, an unresolved V gene accounts for under half of them, and the cause for the rest is not known. Within this sample are 150,000 to 200,000 clones, with 85% to 90% of them counted one time only. Of the sample, roughly 6% falls within the top ten clones. Explained via the paper, the time point label denotes: baseline before first vaccination. The sequencing here drew on peripheral blood, taken on day 0 of AZD1222 vaccination. The receptor source for this set is an adult in good health.

The rearrangement links TRBV19 to TRBJ1-2, with 9 bases identical to TRBD1. V was pared by 5 bases and J by 4 bases, with 8 bases of the junction left unmatched. Germline CDR1 LNHDA, CDR2 SQIVND (reference sequence). CDR3 length equals 15 residues. The CDR3 is CASSLPGQGIYGYTF. CDR3 DNA: TGTGCCAGTAGTCTTCCGGGACAGGGTATCTATGGCTACACCTTC. The complete variable domain, with remaining parts taken from reference TRBV19 and TRBJ1-2, reads DGGITQSPKYLFRKEGQNVTLSCEQNLNHDAMYWYRQDPGQGLRLIYYSQIVNDFQKGDIAEGYSVSREKKESFPLTVTSAQKNPTAFYLCASSLPGQGIYGYTFGSGTRLTVV.

The CDR3 DNA reads TGTGCCATCAGTGAGCTGGGACCGGGCAATCAGCCCCAGCATTTT. As protein: CAISELGPGNQPQHF. The rearrangement links TRBV10-3 to TRBJ1-5, with D perhaps matching TRBD1 (5 bases). CDR1 and CDR2 from the germline V gene are ENHRY and SYGVKD. The CDR3 covers 15 residues. The V end was cut by 2 bases, the J end by 2 bases, with 10 bases between.

V usage is TRBV11-3 and J usage is TRBJ2-1; 7 bases are a match to TRBD2. The V gene end was trimmed by 1 base and the J gene end by 6 bases; junction bases not matched to a gene: 6. CDR1 is SGHNT, CDR2 YENEEA, per germline. The CDR3 covers 15 residues. The CDR3 nucleotides are TGTGCCAGCAGCTTAGGGGGGAGGGCCGGCAATGAGCAGTTCTTC. Protein: CASSLGGRAGNEQFF.

The chain recombines TRBV10-3 with TRBJ1-5; the match to TRBD1 covers 7 bases. Germline V gene lookup returns CDR1 ENHRY and CDR2 SYGVKD. The CDR3 runs 12 residues. Trimming removed 8 bases from V and 3 bases from J; junction bases left unmatched: 1. DNA for the CDR3: TGTGCCATCGGACAGGTCAATCAGCCCCAGCATTTT. It encodes CAIGQVNQPQHF.

This rearrangement joins TRBV19 to TRBJ1-2; no definite D call. The V end lost 0 bases, the J end lost 1 base, and 3 bases lay between the germline ends. Germline CDR1 LNHDA, CDR2 SQIVND (reference sequence). The CDR3 runs 13 residues. The CDR3 spells CASSIDNNYGYTF. The DNA of the CDR3 is TGTGCCAGTAGTATAGATAATAACTATGGCTACACCTTC.

The V gene is TRBV28, the J gene TRBJ2-3; D remains ambiguous. The ends were cut back, 3 bases at V and 6 bases at J, with 7 bases in the middle. The V gene's germline CDR1 is MDHEN and CDR2 SYDVKM. The CDR3 spans 12 residues. The CDR3 loop is CASSLVADTQYF. CDR3 in DNA: TGTGCCAGCAGTTTGGTCGCCGATACGCAGTATTTT.

The chain employs TRBV7-2 and TRBJ1-4; D might be TRBD1 (5 bases). Looked up from germline, CDR1 is SGHTA and CDR2 is FQGNSA. The V gene lost 2 bases and the J gene lost 2 bases, with 12 bases spanning the gap. The CDR3 has 16 residues. CDR3 DNA: TGTGCCAGCAGCTTAAGGGGCAGGGCGACTAATGAAAAACTGTTTTTT. Its translation is CASSLRGRATNEKLFF.

V and J are TRBV10-3 and TRBJ2-5, with D hard to call. Germline CDR1 is ENHRY and CDR2 is SYGVKD. V shed 3 bases and J shed 3 bases, with 8 bases lying between them. The CDR3 contains 13 residues. The CDR3 region has the DNA TGTGCCATCAGTGATCTCCCAAAAGAGACCCAGTACTTC. It encodes CAISDLPKETQYF.

This chain connects TRBV5-1 to TRBJ2-1, with TRBD1 identical over 9 bases. Germline V gene lookup returns CDR1 SGHRS and CDR2 YFSETQ. Germline trimming cut 4 bases from V and 5 bases from J; bases unmatched to any gene: 4. CDR3 length equals 14 residues. As DNA, the CDR3 is TGCGCCAGCAGCATCAGGACAGGGGACAATGAGCAGTTCTTC. As protein: CASSIRTGDNEQFF.